This TCR beta chain was recorded in a study of blood T cell repertoires in COVID-19. Overall study: PBMCs, B-cell-depleted T cells, or T cells were the source of the cDNA or gDNA that made up the material.

CDR3 size: 15 residues. V lost 3 bases and J lost 0, with 14 bases in between. CDR1 is GTSNPN, CDR2 SVGIG, per germline (reference sequence). Using immunoSEQ multiplex PCR, the repertoire was profiled, and TCRdb retains in-frame clones only, with some absent. Of hundreds of thousands of clones in the sample, around 85% were seen once. Cohort 3 recovered donors had two negative PCRs, clearance, or symptom resolution. The clonotype comes from a woman between 35 and 50 years old who had recovered from COVID-19. Material: PBMCs or T cells enriched from blood (not recorded which). This chain connects TRBV30 to TRBJ1-2; a possible D gene is TRBD1 (5 bases). The CDR3 region is CAWRGPGTANYGYTF. In DNA, the CDR3 is TGTGCCTGGAGGGGGCCAGGCACAGCTAACTATGGCTACACCTTC.